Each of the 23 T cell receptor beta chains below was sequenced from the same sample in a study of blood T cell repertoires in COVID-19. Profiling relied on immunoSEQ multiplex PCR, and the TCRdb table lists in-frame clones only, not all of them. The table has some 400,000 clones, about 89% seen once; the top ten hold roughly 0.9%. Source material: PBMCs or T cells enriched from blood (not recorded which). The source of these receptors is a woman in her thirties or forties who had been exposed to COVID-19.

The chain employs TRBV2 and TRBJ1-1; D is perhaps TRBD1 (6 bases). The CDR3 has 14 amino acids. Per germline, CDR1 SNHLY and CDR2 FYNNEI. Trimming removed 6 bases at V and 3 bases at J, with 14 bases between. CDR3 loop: CASSVQGGDTEAFF. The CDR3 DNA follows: TGTGCCAGCAGCGTACAGGGAGGGGACACTGAAGCTTTCTTT. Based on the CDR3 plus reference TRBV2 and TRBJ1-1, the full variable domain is EPEVTQTPSHQVTQMGQEVILRCVPISNHLYFYWYRQILGQKVEFLVSFYNNEISEKSEIFDDQFSVERPDGSNFTLKIRSTKLEDSAMYFCASSVQGGDTEAFFGQGTRLTVV.

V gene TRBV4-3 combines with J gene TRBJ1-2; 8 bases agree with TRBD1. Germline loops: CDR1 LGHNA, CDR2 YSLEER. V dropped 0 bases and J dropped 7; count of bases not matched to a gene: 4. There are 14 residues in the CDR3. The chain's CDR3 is CASSQEDRVSGYTF. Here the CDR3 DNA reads TGCGCCAGCAGCCAAGAGGACAGGGTGAGTGGCTACACCTTC.

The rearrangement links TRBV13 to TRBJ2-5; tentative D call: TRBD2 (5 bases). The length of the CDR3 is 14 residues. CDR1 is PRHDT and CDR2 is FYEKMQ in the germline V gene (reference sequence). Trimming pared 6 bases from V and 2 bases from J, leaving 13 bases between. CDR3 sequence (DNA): TGTGCCAGCAGTACTAGAGTGGGTCAAGAGACCCAGTACTTC. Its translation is CASSTRVGQETQYF.

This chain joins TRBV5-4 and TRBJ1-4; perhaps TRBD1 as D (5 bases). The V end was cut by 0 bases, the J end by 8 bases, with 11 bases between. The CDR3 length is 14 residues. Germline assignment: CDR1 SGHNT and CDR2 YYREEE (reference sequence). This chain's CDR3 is CASSLGQLGEKLFF. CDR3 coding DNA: TGTGCCAGCAGCTTGGGACAGTTGGGGGAAAAACTGTTTTTT.

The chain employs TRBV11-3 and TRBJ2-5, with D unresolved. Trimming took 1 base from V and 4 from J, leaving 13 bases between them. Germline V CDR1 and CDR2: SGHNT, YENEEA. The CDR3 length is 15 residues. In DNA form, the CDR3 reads TGTGCCAGCAGCTTAGTTGACTCTCGAGGAGAGACCCAGTACTTC. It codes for CASSLVDSRGETQYF.

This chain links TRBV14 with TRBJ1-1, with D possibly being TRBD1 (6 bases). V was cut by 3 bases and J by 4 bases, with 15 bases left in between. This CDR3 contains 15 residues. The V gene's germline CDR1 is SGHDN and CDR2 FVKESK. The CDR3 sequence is CASSHLQGRGTEAFF. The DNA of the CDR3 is TGTGCCAGCAGCCATCTACAGGGCCGGGGCACTGAAGCTTTCTTT.

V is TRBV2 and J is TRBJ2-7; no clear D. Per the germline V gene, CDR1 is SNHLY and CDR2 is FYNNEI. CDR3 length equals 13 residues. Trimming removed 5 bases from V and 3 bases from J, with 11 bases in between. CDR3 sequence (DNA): TGTGCCAGCAGTCAGACTCGTTTCTACGAGCAGTACTTC. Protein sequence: CASSQTRFYEQYF.

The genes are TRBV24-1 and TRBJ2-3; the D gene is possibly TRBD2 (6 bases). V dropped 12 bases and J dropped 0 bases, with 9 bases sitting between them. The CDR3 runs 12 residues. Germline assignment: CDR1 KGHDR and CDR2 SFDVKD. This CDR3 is CASGTSTDTQYF. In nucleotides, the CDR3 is TGTGCCTCCGGGACTAGCACAGATACGCAGTATTTT.

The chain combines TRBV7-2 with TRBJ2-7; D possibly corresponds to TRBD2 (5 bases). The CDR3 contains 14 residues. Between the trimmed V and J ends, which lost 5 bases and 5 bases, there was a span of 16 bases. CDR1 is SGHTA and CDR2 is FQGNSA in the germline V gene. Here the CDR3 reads CASSPLWGAHEQYF. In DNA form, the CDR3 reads TGTGCCAGCAGCCCTCTTTGGGGAGCCCACGAGCAGTACTTC.

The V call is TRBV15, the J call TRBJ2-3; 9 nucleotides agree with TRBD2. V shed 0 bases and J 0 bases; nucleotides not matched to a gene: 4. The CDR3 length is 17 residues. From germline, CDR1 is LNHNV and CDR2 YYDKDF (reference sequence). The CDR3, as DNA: TGTGCCACCAGCAGAGATGGGGCGGGGGGGAGCACAGATACGCAGTATTTT. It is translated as CATSRDGAGGSTDTQYF. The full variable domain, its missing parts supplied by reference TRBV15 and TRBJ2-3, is DAMVIQNPRYQVTQFGKPVTLSCSQTLNHNVMYWYQQKSSQAPKLLFHYYDKDFNNEADTPDNFQSRRPNTSFCFLDIRSPGLGDTAMYLCATSRDGAGGSTDTQYFGPGTRLTVL.

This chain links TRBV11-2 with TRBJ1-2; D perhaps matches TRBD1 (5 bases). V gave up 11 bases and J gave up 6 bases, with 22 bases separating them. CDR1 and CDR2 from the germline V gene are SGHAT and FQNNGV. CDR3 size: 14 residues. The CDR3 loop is CAYFSANQTDGYTF. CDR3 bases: TGTGCCTACTTTTCCGCGAACCAGACAGATGGCTACACCTTC.

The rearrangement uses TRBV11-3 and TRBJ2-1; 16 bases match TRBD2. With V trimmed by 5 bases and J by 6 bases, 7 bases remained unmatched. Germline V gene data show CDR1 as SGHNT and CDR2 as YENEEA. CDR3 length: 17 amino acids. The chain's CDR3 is CASSPGTSGRAVNEQFF. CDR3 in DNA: TGTGCCAGCAGCCCGGGGACTAGCGGGAGGGCCGTCAATGAGCAGTTCTTC.

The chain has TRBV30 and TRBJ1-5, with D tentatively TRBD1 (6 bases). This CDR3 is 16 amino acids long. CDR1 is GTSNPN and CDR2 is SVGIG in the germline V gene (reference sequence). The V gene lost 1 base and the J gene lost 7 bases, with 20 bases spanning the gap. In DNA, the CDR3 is TGTGCCTGGAGTGCAGCAACCAGGGGTCTAGGACAGCCCCAGCATTTT. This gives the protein CAWSAATRGLGQPQHF.

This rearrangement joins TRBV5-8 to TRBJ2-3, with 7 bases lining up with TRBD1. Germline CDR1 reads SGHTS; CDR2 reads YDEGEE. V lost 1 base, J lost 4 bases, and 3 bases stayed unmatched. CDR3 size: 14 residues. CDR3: CASSLKGGADTQYF. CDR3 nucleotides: TGTGCCAGCAGCTTGAAAGGGGGCGCAGATACGCAGTATTTT.

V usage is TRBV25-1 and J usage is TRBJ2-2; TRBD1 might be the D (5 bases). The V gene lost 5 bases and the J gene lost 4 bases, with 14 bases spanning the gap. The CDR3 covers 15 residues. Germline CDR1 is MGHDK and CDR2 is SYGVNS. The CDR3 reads CASSPRPGPTGELFF. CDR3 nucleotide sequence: TGTGCCAGCAGTCCACGCCCAGGGCCCACCGGGGAGCTGTTTTTT.

This chain's CDR3 is CASSSGINYNSPLHF. CDR3 DNA: TGTGCCAGTAGTTCCGGGATCAACTATAATTCACCCCTCCACTTT. V and J are TRBV19 and TRBJ1-6; D not certain. Germline-derived CDR1 and CDR2 are LNHDA and SQIVND (reference sequence). Deletions cut 5 bases from V and 3 bases from J, with 11 bases between. The CDR3 extends over 15 amino acids. The full variable domain, its missing parts supplied by reference TRBV19 and TRBJ1-6, is DGGITQSPKYLFRKEGQNVTLSCEQNLNHDAMYWYRQDPGQGLRLIYYSQIVNDFQKGDIAEGYSVSREKKESFPLTVTSAQKNPTAFYLCASSSGINYNSPLHFGNGTRLTVT.

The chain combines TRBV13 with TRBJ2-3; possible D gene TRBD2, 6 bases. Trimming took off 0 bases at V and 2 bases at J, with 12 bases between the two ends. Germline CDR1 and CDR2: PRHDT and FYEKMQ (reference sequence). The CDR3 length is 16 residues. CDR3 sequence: CASSLGGRIDTDTQYF. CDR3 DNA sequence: TGTGCCAGCAGCTTAGGTGGGAGGATTGACACAGATACGCAGTATTTT.

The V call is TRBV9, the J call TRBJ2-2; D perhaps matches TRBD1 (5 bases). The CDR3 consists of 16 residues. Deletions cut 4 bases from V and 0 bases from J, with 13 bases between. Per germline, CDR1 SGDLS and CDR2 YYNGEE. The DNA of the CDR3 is TGTGCCAGCAGCCCTGACGCAGGGTCGAACACCGGGGAGCTGTTTTTT. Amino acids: CASSPDAGSNTGELFF. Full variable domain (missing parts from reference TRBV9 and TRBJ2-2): DSGVTQTPKHLITATGQRVTLRCSPRSGDLSVYWYQQSLDQGLQFLIQYYNGEERAKGNILERFSAQQFPDLHSELNLSSLELGDSALYFCASSPDAGSNTGELFFGEGSRLTVL.

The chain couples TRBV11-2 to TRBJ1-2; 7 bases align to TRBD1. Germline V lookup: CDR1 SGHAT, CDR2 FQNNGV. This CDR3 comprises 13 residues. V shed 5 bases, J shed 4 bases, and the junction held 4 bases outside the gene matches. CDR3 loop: CASSRGTVYGYTF. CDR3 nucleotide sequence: TGTGCCAGCAGCCGCGGGACAGTCTATGGCTACACCTTC.

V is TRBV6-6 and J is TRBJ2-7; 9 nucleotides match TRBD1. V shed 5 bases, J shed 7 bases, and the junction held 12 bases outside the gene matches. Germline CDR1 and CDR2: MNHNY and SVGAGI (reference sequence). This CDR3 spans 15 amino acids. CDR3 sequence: CASSPTGQGMGEQYF. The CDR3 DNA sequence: TGTGCCAGCAGTCCTACCGGACAGGGGATGGGGGAGCAGTACTTC.

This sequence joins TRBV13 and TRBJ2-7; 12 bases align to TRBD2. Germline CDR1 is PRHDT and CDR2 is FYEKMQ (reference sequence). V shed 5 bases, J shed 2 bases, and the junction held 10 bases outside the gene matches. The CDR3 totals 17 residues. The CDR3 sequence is CASSTTSGRPQTYEQYF. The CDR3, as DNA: TGTGCCAGCAGCACCACTAGCGGGAGGCCACAGACCTACGAGCAGTACTTC.

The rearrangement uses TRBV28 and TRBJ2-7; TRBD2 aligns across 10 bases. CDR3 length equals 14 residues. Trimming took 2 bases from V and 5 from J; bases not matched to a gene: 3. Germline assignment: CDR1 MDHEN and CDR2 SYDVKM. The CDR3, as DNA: TGTGCCAGCAGTTTACTAGCGGGAGCAAACGAGCAGTACTTC. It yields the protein CASSLLAGANEQYF.

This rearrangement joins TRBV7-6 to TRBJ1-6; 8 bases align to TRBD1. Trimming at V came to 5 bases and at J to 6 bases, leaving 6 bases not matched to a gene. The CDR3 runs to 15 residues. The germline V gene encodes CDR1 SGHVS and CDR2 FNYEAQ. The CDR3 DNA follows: TGTGCCAGCAGCCAGGGGACAGGCCCTAATTCACCCCTCCACTTT. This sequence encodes CASSQGTGPNSPLHF.